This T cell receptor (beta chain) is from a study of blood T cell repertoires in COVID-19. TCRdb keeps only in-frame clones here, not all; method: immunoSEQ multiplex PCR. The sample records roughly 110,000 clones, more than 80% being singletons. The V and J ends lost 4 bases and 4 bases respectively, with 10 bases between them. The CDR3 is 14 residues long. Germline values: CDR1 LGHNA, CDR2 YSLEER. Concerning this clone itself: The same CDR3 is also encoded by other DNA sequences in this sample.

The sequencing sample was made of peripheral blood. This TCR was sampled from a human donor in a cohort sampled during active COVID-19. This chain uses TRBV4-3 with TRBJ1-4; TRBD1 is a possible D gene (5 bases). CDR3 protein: CASSRRQNNEKLFF. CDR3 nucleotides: TGCGCCAGCAGCCGCCGACAGAATAATGAAAAACTGTTTTTT.